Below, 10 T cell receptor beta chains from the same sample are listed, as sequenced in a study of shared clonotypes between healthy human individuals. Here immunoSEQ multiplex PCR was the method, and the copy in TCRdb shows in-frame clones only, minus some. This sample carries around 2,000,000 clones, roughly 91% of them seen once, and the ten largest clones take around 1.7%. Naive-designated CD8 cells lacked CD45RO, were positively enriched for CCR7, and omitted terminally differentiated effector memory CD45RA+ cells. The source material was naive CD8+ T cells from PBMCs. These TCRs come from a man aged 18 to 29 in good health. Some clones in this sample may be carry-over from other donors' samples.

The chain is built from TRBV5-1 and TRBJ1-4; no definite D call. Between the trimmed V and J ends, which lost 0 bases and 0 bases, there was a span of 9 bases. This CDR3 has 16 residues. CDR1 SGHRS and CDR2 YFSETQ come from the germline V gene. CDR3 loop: CASSLAATATNEKLFF. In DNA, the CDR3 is TGCGCCAGCAGCTTGGCCGCGACGGCAACTAATGAAAAACTGTTTTTT. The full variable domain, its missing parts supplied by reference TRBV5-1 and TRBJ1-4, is KAGVTQTPRYLIKTRGQQVTLSCSPISGHRSVSWYQQTPGQGLQFLFEYFSETQRNKGNFPGRFSGRQFSNSRSEMNVSTLELGDSALYLCASSLAATATNEKLFFGSGTQLSVL.

The CDR3: CASSPPTYNEQFF. CDR3 sequence (DNA): TGTGCCAGCAGCCCCCCCACCTACAATGAGCAGTTCTTC. The genes are TRBV9 and TRBJ2-1, with D unresolved. This CDR3 spans 13 amino acids. The V end lost 4 bases, the J end lost 2 bases, and 7 bases lay between the germline ends. The germline CDR1 and CDR2 sequences are SGDLS and YYNGEE.

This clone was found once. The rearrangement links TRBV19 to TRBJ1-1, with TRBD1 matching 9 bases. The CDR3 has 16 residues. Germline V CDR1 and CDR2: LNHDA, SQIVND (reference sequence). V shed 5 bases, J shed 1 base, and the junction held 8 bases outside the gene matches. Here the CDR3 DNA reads TGTGCCAGTAGTCCCAGGGGGACAGGGTGGAACACTGAAGCTTTCTTT. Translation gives CASSPRGTGWNTEAFF.

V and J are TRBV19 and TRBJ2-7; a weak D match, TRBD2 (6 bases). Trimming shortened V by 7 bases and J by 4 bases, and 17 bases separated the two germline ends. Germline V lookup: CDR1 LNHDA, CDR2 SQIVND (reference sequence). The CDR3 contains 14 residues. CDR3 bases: TGTGCCAGTACCATCGGGACGGGAGCGTACGAGCAGTACTTC. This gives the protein CASTIGTGAYEQYF.

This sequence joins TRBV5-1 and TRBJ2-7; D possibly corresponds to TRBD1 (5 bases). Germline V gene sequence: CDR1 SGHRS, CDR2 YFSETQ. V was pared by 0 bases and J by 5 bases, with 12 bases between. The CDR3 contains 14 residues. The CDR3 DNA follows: TGCGCCAGCAGCTTGGTCGGGCGACAGAACGAGCAGTACTTC. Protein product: CASSLVGRQNEQYF.

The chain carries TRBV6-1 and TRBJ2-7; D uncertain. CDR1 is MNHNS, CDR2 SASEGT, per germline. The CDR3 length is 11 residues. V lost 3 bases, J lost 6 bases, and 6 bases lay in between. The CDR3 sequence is CASSDRAEQYF. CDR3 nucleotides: TGTGCCAGCAGTGATAGGGCCGAGCAGTACTTC.

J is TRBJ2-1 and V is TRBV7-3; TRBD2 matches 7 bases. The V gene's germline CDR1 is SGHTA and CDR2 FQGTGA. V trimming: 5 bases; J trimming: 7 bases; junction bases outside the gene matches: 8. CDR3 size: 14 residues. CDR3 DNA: TGTGCCAGCAGCCCCTATGGGGGGGGAAATGAGCAGTTCTTC. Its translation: CASSPYGGGNEQFF.

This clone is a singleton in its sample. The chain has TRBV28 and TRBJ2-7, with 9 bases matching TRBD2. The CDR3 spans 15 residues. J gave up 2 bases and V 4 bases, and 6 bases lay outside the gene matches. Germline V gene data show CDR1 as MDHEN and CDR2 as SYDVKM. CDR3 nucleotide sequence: TGTGCCAGCAGTTCGATAGCGGGAGTGACCTACGAGCAGTACTTC. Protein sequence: CASSSIAGVTYEQYF.

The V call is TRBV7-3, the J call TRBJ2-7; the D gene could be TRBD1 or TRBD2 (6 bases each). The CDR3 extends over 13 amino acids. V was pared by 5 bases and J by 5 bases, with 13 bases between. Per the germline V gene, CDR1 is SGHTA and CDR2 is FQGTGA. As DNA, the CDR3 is TGTGCCAGCAGCCGTGAAGGGGGGAACGAGCAGTACTTC. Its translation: CASSREGGNEQYF.

The CDR3 loop is CASSYPEAYGELFF. The CDR3 DNA reads as TGTGCCAGCAGTTACCCCGAAGCATACGGGGAGCTGTTTTTT. This chain connects TRBV6-6 to TRBJ2-2; D unclear. The length of the CDR3 is 14 residues. The germline V gene encodes CDR1 MNHNY and CDR2 SVGAGI (reference sequence). Deletions cut 2 bases from V and 7 bases from J, with 11 bases between.